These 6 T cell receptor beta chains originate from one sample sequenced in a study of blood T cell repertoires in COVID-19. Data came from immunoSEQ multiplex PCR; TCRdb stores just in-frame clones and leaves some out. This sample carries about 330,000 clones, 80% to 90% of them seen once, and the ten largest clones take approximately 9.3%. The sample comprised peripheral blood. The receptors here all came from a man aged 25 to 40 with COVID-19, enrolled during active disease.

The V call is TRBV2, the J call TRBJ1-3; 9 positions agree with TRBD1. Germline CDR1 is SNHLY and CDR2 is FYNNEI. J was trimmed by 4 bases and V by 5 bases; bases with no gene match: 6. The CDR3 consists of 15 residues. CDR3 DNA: TGTGCCAGCAGTAACTTGGGACAGGGCGGAAACACCATATATTTT. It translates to CASSNLGQGGNTIYF.

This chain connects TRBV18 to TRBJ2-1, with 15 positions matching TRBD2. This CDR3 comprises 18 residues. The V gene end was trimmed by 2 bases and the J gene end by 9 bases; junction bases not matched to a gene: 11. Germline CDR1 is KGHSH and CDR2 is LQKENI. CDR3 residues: CASSPSGPGLAGGSEQFF. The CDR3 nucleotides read TGTGCCAGCTCACCATCCGGCCCGGGACTAGCGGGAGGCAGTGAGCAGTTCTTC.

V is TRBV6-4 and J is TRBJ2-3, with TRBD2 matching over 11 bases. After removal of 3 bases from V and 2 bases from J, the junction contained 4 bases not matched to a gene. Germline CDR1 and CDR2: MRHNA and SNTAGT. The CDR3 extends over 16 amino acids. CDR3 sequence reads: CASSDGTSGPTDTQYF. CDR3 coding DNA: TGTGCCAGCAGTGATGGGACTAGCGGCCCCACAGATACGCAGTATTTT.

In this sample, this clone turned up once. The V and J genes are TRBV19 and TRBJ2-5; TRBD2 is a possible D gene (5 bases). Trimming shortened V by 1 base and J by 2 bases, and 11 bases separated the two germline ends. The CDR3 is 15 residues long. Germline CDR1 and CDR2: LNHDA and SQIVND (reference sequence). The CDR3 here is CASSIGGVRQETQYF. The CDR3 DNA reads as TGTGCCAGTAGTATAGGGGGAGTGCGTCAAGAGACCCAGTACTTC. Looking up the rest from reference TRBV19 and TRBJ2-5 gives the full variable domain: DGGITQSPKYLFRKEGQNVTLSCEQNLNHDAMYWYRQDPGQGLRLIYYSQIVNDFQKGDIAEGYSVSREKKESFPLTVTSAQKNPTAFYLCASSIGGVRQETQYFGPGTRLLVL.

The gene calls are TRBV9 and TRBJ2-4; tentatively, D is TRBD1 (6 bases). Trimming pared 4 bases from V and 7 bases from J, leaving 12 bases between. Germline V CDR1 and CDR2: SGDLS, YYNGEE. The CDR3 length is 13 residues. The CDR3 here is CASSSRRGNIQYF. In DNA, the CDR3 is TGTGCCAGCAGCTCTCGCAGGGGTAACATTCAGTACTTC.

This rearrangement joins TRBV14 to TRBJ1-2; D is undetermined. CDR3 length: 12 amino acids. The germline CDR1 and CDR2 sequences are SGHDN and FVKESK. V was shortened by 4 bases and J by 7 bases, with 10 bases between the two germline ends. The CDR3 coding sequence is TGTGCCAGCAGCCCCAAGGGAGTTGGCTACACCTTC. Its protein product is CASSPKGVGYTF.